These 15 T cell receptor beta chains came from one sample sequenced in a study of blood T cell repertoires in COVID-19. Libraries were prepared by immunoSEQ multiplex PCR; TCRdb keeps only in-frame clonotypes and omits some of them. Of about 89,000 clones listed, more than 65% are singletons. Material for sequencing was peripheral blood. Receptors were obtained from a woman older than 75 with acute or convalescent COVID-19.

This clone turned up a few times. The CDR3 is CASSFTGTGQYGYTF. The CDR3 DNA reads TGCGCCAGCAGCTTTACCGGGACAGGGCAATATGGCTACACCTTC. The rearrangement links TRBV5-1 to TRBJ1-2, with 9 bases fitting TRBD1. Germline trimming cut 2 bases from V and 5 bases from J; bases unmatched to any gene: 7. CDR3 length: 15 amino acids. CDR1 and CDR2 (germline): SGHRS, YFSETQ.

The genes are TRBV5-1 and TRBJ1-1, with no clear D. The CDR3 length is 13 residues. The germline gives CDR1 SGHRS, CDR2 YFSETQ. Trimming cost V 3 bases and J 1 base, with 7 bases left between them. CDR3 in amino acids: CASSSSQNTEAFF. For the CDR3, the DNA is TGCGCCAGCAGCTCGTCACAGAACACTGAAGCTTTCTTT.

This clone has a single count. The CDR3: CASSPGSVETQYF. CDR3 DNA sequence: TGTGCCAGCAGCCCAGGGTCGGTTGAGACCCAGTACTTC. The chain carries TRBV11-2 and TRBJ2-5; D is perhaps TRBD1 (5 bases). Trimming pared 5 bases from V and 5 bases from J, leaving 12 bases between. The CDR3 contains 13 residues. Germline assignment: CDR1 SGHAT and CDR2 FQNNGV.

The chain is built from TRBV19 and TRBJ2-2, with 8 nucleotides matching TRBD2. Germline V gene sequence: CDR1 LNHDA, CDR2 SQIVND (reference sequence). The V gene end was trimmed by 0 bases and the J gene end by 0 bases; junction bases not matched to a gene: 12. There are 20 residues in the CDR3. This chain's CDR3 is CASSIEAGGRRTTNTGELFF. In nucleotides, the CDR3 is TGTGCCAGTAGTATAGAGGCGGGGGGCCGGCGGACGACGAACACCGGGGAGCTGTTTTTT.

A few counts support this clone. The chain recombines TRBV29-1 with TRBJ1-2; TRBD1 matches 11 bases. V lost 5 bases and J lost 1; bases outside the gene matches: 15. CDR1 and CDR2 (germline): SQVTM, ANQGSEA. The CDR3 totals 18 residues. The CDR3 spells CSVHNLPGTGGINYGYTF. The CDR3 DNA follows: TGCAGCGTTCATAACCTGCCGGGGACAGGGGGGATTAACTATGGCTACACCTTC.

This clone was recorded a few times. The J gene is TRBJ2-3, the V gene TRBV19; weak D call: TRBD2 (5 bases). This CDR3 is built from 16 residues. Germline loops: CDR1 LNHDA, CDR2 SQIVND (reference sequence). V lost 5 bases to trimming and J lost 0 bases, with 15 bases between them. The CDR3 bases are TGTGCCAGTAGTCCCTGGACTGGCCCTAGCACAGATACGCAGTATTTT. This sequence encodes CASSPWTGPSTDTQYF.

The chain joins TRBV5-4 to TRBJ1-1, with 8 bases matching TRBD1. Germline V gene lookup returns CDR1 SGHNT and CDR2 YYREEE (reference sequence). The CDR3 has 13 amino acids. V was clipped by 4 bases and J by 5 bases; unmatched bases: 4. DNA for the CDR3: TGTGCCAGCAGCCCGGACAGGGTGACTGAAGCTTTCTTT. Translation: CASSPDRVTEAFF.

The J gene is TRBJ2-3, the V gene TRBV4-1, with 9 bases identical to TRBD2. Germline CDR1 and CDR2: MGHRA and YSYEKL. The CDR3 has 19 amino acids. Trimming took 1 base from V and 1 from J; bases not matched to a gene: 12. The CDR3 coding sequence is TGCGCCAGCAGCCAAGGCTGGCGGGGGGGCCGAACTGGCACAGATACGCAGTATTTT. This sequence encodes CASSQGWRGGRTGTDTQYF.

On this clone itself: Other DNA variants within this sample encode the same CDR3. The rearrangement links TRBV7-9 to TRBJ1-4; TRBD1 is a possible D gene (6 bases). Trimming pared 1 base from V and 3 bases from J, leaving 6 bases between. Germline CDR1 is SEHNR and CDR2 is FQNEAQ (reference sequence). The CDR3 has 14 residues. The CDR3: CASSLGQANEKLFF. The CDR3 DNA is TGTGCCAGCAGCTTAGGACAGGCTAATGAAAAACTGTTTTTT.

The genes are TRBV4-3 and TRBJ1-4, with TRBD1 matching 7 bases. V lost 3 bases to trimming and J lost 3 bases; unmatched junction nucleotides: 4. This CDR3 region has 15 residues. The germline gives CDR1 LGHNA, CDR2 YSLEER. The CDR3 loop is CASSQADRPNEKLFF. The DNA of the CDR3 is TGCGCCAGCAGCCAGGCGGACAGGCCTAATGAAAAACTGTTTTTT.

V and J are TRBV6-5 and TRBJ2-6; 7 positions agree with TRBD1. Germline values: CDR1 MNHEY, CDR2 SVGAGI. With 7 bases clipped from V and 4 bases from J, the junction kept 7 bases outside the gene matches. There are 15 residues in the CDR3. This chain's CDR3 is CASNGQVTGANVLTF. The CDR3, as DNA: TGTGCCAGCAATGGACAGGTAACGGGGGCCAACGTCCTGACTTTC.

The gene calls are TRBV9 and TRBJ2-1; perhaps TRBD1 as D (7 bases). The germline V gene encodes CDR1 SGDLS and CDR2 YYNGEE. V dropped 4 bases and J dropped 3 bases, with 14 bases sitting between them. The length of the CDR3 is 15 residues. The CDR3 DNA sequence: TGTGCCAGCAGCTTCGGCCAGGGGGGCTACAATGAGCAGTTCTTC. Translated: CASSFGQGGYNEQFF. Drawing the rest from reference TRBV9 and TRBJ2-1, the complete variable domain is DSGVTQTPKHLITATGQRVTLRCSPRSGDLSVYWYQQSLDQGLQFLIQYYNGEERAKGNILERFSAQQFPDLHSELNLSSLELGDSALYFCASSFGQGGYNEQFFGPGTRLTVL.

The chain carries TRBV10-1 and TRBJ2-3, with TRBD2 identical over 7 bases. The CDR3 totals 14 residues. Trimming took 2 bases from V and 7 from J; bases not matched to a gene: 6. Germline V gene lookup returns CDR1 WNHNN and CDR2 SYGVQD (reference sequence). The DNA for the CDR3 is TGCGCCAGCAGTGAGAGTGCTAGCGGTAATACGCAGTATTTT. Residues: CASSESASGNTQYF.

The chain joins TRBV3-1 (or the pseudogene TRBV3-2) to TRBJ1-2; D remains unclear. V dropped 0 bases and J dropped 4 bases, with 15 bases sitting between them. The CDR3 length is 16 residues. The V gene's germline CDR1 is LGHDT and CDR2 YNNKEL (reference sequence). The CDR3 loop is CASSQDNGVPPYGYTF. The CDR3 DNA reads as TGTGCCAGCAGCCAAGATAACGGGGTCCCCCCCTATGGCTACACCTTC.

The chain recombines TRBV28 with TRBJ2-7, with D maybe TRBD2 (7 bases). V lost 5 bases and J lost 7, with 21 bases in between. Germline V gives CDR1 MDHEN, CDR2 SYDVKM. The CDR3 is 15 residues long. This chain's CDR3 is CASSPPAGGGREQYF. For the CDR3, the DNA is TGTGCCAGCAGTCCGCCAGCTGGGGGGGGGCGTGAGCAGTACTTC.